One and the same sample provided the 20 T cell receptor beta chains below, sequenced in a study of T cell responses to AZD1222 COVID-19 vaccine. Only in-frame clones appear in the TCRdb table, and some are missing; sequencing was by immunoSEQ multiplex PCR. This sample has roughly 120,000 clones; more than 70% occur once, and the top ten carry roughly 4.4%. The sample was peripheral blood, taken 28 days after the second AZD1222 dose. The origin of the receptors is an adult who received the AZD1222 COVID-19 vaccine.

V and J are TRBV12-3 or TRBV12-4 and TRBJ1-1; D remains unclear. Trimming shortened V by 0 bases and J by 6 bases, and 8 bases separated the two germline ends. CDR3 length: 13 residues. The CDR3 sequence is CASSLALRAEAFF. CDR3 coding DNA: TGTGCCAGCAGTTTAGCGCTTCGTGCTGAAGCTTTCTTT.

This clone has a handful of counts. The V gene is TRBV5-6, the J gene TRBJ1-1; 9 bases line up with TRBD1. With V trimmed by 2 bases and J by 3 bases, 17 bases remained unmatched. The CDR3 spans 19 residues. CDR1 and CDR2 (germline): SGHDT, YYEEEE. Here the CDR3 reads CASSFIPFGGTGWHTEAFF. CDR3 in DNA: TGTGCCAGCAGCTTTATCCCATTCGGTGGGACAGGGTGGCACACTGAAGCTTTCTTT. Together with reference TRBV5-6 and TRBJ1-1, the CDR3 gives the full variable domain: DAGVTQSPTHLIKTRGQQVTLRCSPKSGHDTVSWYQQALGQGPQFIFQYYEEEERQRGNFPDRFSGHQFPNYSSELNVNALLLGDSALYLCASSFIPFGGTGWHTEAFFGQGTRLTVV.

This clone is a singleton in its sample. The chain has TRBV5-1 and TRBJ2-2; the match to TRBD2 covers 16 bases. CDR3 length equals 16 residues. V dropped 4 bases and J dropped 6; count of bases not matched to a gene: 3. Germline V gene data show CDR1 as SGHRS and CDR2 as YFSETQ. CDR3 protein: CASSRGLAGGPGELFF. For the CDR3, the DNA is TGCGCCAGCAGCCGGGGACTAGCGGGAGGGCCCGGGGAGCTGTTTTTT. The whole variable domain, filled in from reference TRBV5-1 and TRBJ2-2, reads KAGVTQTPRYLIKTRGQQVTLSCSPISGHRSVSWYQQTPGQGLQFLFEYFSETQRNKGNFPGRFSGRQFSNSRSEMNVSTLELGDSALYLCASSRGLAGGPGELFFGEGSRLTVL.

This chain joins TRBV18 and TRBJ1-2, with 9 bases that match TRBD1. The trim removed 2 bases at V and 0 bases at J, leaving 1 base unmatched. The CDR3 spans 15 residues. The germline gives CDR1 KGHSH, CDR2 LQKENI. In nucleotides, the CDR3 is TGTGCCAGCTCACCAGGGACAGGGACTAACTATGGCTACACCTTC. Its translation: CASSPGTGTNYGYTF. Full variable domain (missing parts from reference TRBV18 and TRBJ1-2): NAGVMQNPRHLVRRRGQEARLRCSPMKGHSHVYWYRQLPEEGLKFMVYLQKENIIDESGMPKERFSAEFPKEGPSILRIQQVVRGDSAAYFCASSPGTGTNYGYTFGSGTRLTVV.

The V call is TRBV27, the J call TRBJ2-5, with 16 positions matching TRBD2. V gave up 5 bases and J gave up 5 bases; unmatched junction bases: 8. Germline CDR1 and CDR2: MNHEY and SMNVEV (reference sequence). The CDR3 is 17 amino acids. DNA of the CDR3: TGTGCCAGCAGTGCCGGGACTAGCGGGGGGGCCCGCGAGACCCAGTACTTC. The encoded protein is CASSAGTSGGARETQYF.

V usage is TRBV5-6 and J usage is TRBJ1-2; 12 nucleotides align to TRBD1. Germline V gives CDR1 SGHDT, CDR2 YYEEEE. The CDR3 length is 16 residues. The V segment lost 3 bases and the J segment 2 bases; nucleotides outside the gene matches: 5. The CDR3 sequence: CASSSGQGAPNYGYTF. As DNA, the CDR3 is TGTGCCAGCAGCTCGGGACAGGGGGCCCCAAACTATGGCTACACCTTC. The entire variable domain, with the rest obtained from reference TRBV5-6 and TRBJ1-2, is as follows: DAGVTQSPTHLIKTRGQQVTLRCSPKSGHDTVSWYQQALGQGPQFIFQYYEEEERQRGNFPDRFSGHQFPNYSSELNVNALLLGDSALYLCASSSGQGAPNYGYTFGSGTRLTVV.

This clone was counted between two and nine times. In the same sample, other DNA sequences code for this CDR3. This sequence joins TRBV6-1 and TRBJ1-2; D uncertain. This CDR3 comprises 11 residues. Germline assignment: CDR1 MNHNS and CDR2 SASEGT. V gave up 2 bases and J gave up 8 bases, with 6 bases separating them. In DNA, the CDR3 is TGTGCCAGCAGTGAACTCGGGGGCTACACCTTC. Amino acids: CASSELGGYTF.

The genes are TRBV27 and TRBJ2-2; D remains ambiguous. This CDR3 region has 14 residues. V was clipped by 8 bases and J by 3 bases, with 13 bases between them. CDR1 MNHEY and CDR2 SMNVEV come from the germline V gene (reference sequence). Here the CDR3 DNA reads TGTGCCAGCGGATCGAGACGGGACACCGGGGAGCTGTTTTTT. The encoded protein is CASGSRRDTGELFF.

Written as DNA, the CDR3 is TGTGCCAGCAGCTTTACAGGGAGCTCTCCCACTGAAGCTTTCTTT. Amino acids: CASSFTGSSPTEAFF. The rearrangement uses TRBV7-9 and TRBJ1-1; TRBD1 might be the D (6 bases). The germline CDR1 and CDR2 sequences are SEHNR and FQNEAQ (reference sequence). Trimming removed 3 bases at V and 4 bases at J, with 15 bases between. The CDR3 is 15 residues long.

The CDR3 DNA sequence: TGTGCCACCAGCAGAGCGGGAGGTAGCGGATACAATGAGCAGTTCTTC. Protein product: CATSRAGGSGYNEQFF. The J gene is TRBJ2-1, the V gene TRBV15; 7 nucleotides line up with TRBD2. With V trimmed by 1 base and J by 4 bases, 7 bases remained unmatched. Germline CDR1 and CDR2: LNHNV and YYDKDF (reference sequence). The CDR3 is made up of 16 amino acids. The whole variable domain, remainder taken from reference TRBV15 and TRBJ2-1, is DAMVIQNPRYQVTQFGKPVTLSCSQTLNHNVMYWYQQKSSQAPKLLFHYYDKDFNNEADTPDNFQSRRPNTSFCFLDIRSPGLGDTAMYLCATSRAGGSGYNEQFFGPGTRLTVL.

The rearrangement links TRBV6-5 to TRBJ1-2; D not certain. V lost 6 bases, J lost 5 bases, and 10 bases lay in between. Germline CDR1 MNHEY, CDR2 SVGAGI. This CDR3 spans 12 amino acids. CDR3 region: CASSGAGYGYTF. CDR3 nucleotides: TGTGCCAGCAGCGGAGCAGGTTATGGCTACACCTTC.

CDR3 nucleotides: TGTGCCCGTAAGCGAGGGAGCTCCTATAATTCACCCCTCCACTTT. It translates to CARKRGSSYNSPLHF. The V and J genes are TRBV30 and TRBJ1-6, with D unclear. CDR3 length equals 15 residues. The germline CDR1 and CDR2 sequences are GTSNPN and SVGIG (reference sequence). The V and J ends lost 8 bases and 0 bases respectively, with 14 bases between them.

The V and J genes are TRBV4-3 and TRBJ2-2, with D maybe TRBD1 (5 bases). In germline, CDR1 is LGHNA, CDR2 YSLEER. Trimming left V 1 base short and J 1 base short, with 16 bases between. The CDR3 is 18 amino acids. The CDR3 sequence: CASSQVPPGQGNTGELFF. In DNA form, the CDR3 reads TGCGCCAGCAGCCAAGTTCCCCCCGGTCAGGGGAACACCGGGGAGCTGTTTTTT.

The chain couples TRBV5-1 to TRBJ1-2; TRBD1 matches 10 bases. The CDR3 runs 13 residues. From germline, CDR1 is SGHRS and CDR2 YFSETQ. Trimming removed 4 bases from V and 6 bases from J; junction bases left unmatched: 3. The CDR3 is CASSPTGGHGYTF. The CDR3, as DNA: TGCGCCAGCAGCCCGACAGGGGGCCATGGCTACACCTTC.

The rearrangement joins TRBV7-8 to TRBJ2-7; D is perhaps TRBD2 (5 bases). V was shortened by 6 bases and J by 2 bases, with 14 bases between the two germline ends. The CDR3 totals 14 residues. Germline CDR1 is SGHVS and CDR2 is FQNEAQ. The CDR3: CASSPGTSPYEQYF. DNA for the CDR3: TGTGCCAGCAGTCCGGGAACCTCTCCCTACGAGCAGTACTTC.

The rearrangement uses TRBV19 and TRBJ2-1; D not resolved. Germline CDR1 reads LNHDA; CDR2 reads SQIVND (reference sequence). This CDR3 contains 9 residues. Deletions cut 4 bases from V and 8 bases from J, with 0 bases between. For the CDR3, the DNA is TGTGCCAGTAGTAATGAGCAGTTCTTC. Protein sequence: CASSNEQFF.

This chain uses TRBV7-3 with TRBJ1-1; D is possibly TRBD1 (5 bases). The CDR3 is made up of 14 amino acids. Between the trimmed V and J ends, which lost 5 bases and 4 bases, there was a span of 14 bases. Germline V gene sequence: CDR1 SGHTA, CDR2 FQGTGA. The DNA of the CDR3 is TGTGCCAGCAGCCCACAGGTGGGGAGCACTGAAGCTTTCTTT. Translating gives CASSPQVGSTEAFF. The full variable domain, its missing parts supplied by reference TRBV7-3 and TRBJ1-1, is GAGVSQTPSNKVTEKGKYVELRCDPISGHTALYWYRQSLGQGPEFLIYFQGTGAADDSGLPNDRFFAVRPEGSVSTLKIQRTERGDSAVYLCASSPQVGSTEAFFGQGTRLTVV.

V and J are TRBV19 and TRBJ2-1, with D unclear. Germline V CDR1 and CDR2: LNHDA, SQIVND (reference sequence). Trimming took 4 bases from V and 3 from J, leaving 10 bases between them. The CDR3 is made up of 14 amino acids. This CDR3 reads CASSKDGFYNEQFF. The DNA of the CDR3 is TGTGCCAGTAGTAAGGATGGGTTCTACAATGAGCAGTTCTTC.

The chain has TRBV19 and TRBJ2-5; D is unclear. Trimming left V 1 base short and J 5 bases short, with 14 bases between. CDR1 is LNHDA, CDR2 SQIVND, per germline (reference sequence). The CDR3 length is 15 residues. CDR3 in amino acids: CASSIGAGLSETQYF. For the CDR3, the DNA is TGTGCCAGTAGTATAGGGGCTGGGCTGAGTGAGACCCAGTACTTC.

The count of this clone is one. The V gene is TRBV7-3, the J gene TRBJ2-3, with D possibly matching TRBD2 (6 bases). The CDR3 extends over 15 amino acids. The V gene lost 5 bases and the J gene lost 8 bases, with 20 bases spanning the gap. CDR1 and CDR2 from the germline V gene are SGHTA and FQGTGA. The CDR3 nucleotides are TGTGCCAGCAGCCCATCCGGGACTCCGCCTGGTACGCAGTATTTT. Translation: CASSPSGTPPGTQYF.